A single sample gave rise to the 29 T cell receptor beta chains below, sequenced in a study of shared clonotypes between healthy human individuals. The naive CD8 population came from CD45RO-negative cells selected for CCR7, without terminally differentiated effector memory CD45RA+ cells. Repertoires were generated with immunoSEQ multiplex PCR, while TCRdb's copy carries only in-frame clones and drops some. The sample includes about 2.2 million clones, under 95% of them seen just once. The sequenced sample consisted of naive CD8+ T cells from PBMCs. Every receptor here comes from a man between 18 and 35 years old in good health. Some clones in this sample may be carry-over from other donors' samples.

The chain has TRBV27 and TRBJ2-1; TRBD1 might be the D (6 bases). V was pared by 6 bases and J by 2 bases, with 14 bases between. The CDR3 length is 15 residues. Germline lookup yields CDR1 MNHEY and CDR2 SMNVEV (reference sequence). The CDR3 protein is CASSPRTVTYNEQFF. The CDR3 nucleotides are TGTGCCAGCAGCCCGAGGACAGTTACCTACAATGAGCAGTTCTTC.

This chain joins TRBV27 and TRBJ2-3; a possible D gene is TRBD2 (6 bases). The CDR3 sequence is 15 residues long. Looked up from germline, CDR1 is MNHEY and CDR2 is SMNVEV (reference sequence). The ends were cut back, 4 bases at V and 2 bases at J, with 13 bases in the middle. CDR3 protein: CASSSWDSPTDTQYF. The CDR3 DNA sequence: TGTGCCAGCAGTTCCTGGGACTCCCCCACAGATACGCAGTATTTT.

The chain recombines TRBV13 with TRBJ2-3, with TRBD2 identical over 8 bases. The J segment lost 2 bases and the V segment lost 5 bases, leaving 9 bases of the junction unmatched. The CDR3 extends over 16 amino acids. The germline V gene encodes CDR1 PRHDT and CDR2 FYEKMQ (reference sequence). The CDR3 spells CASSQRGRGYTDTQYF. CDR3 DNA sequence: TGTGCCAGCAGCCAGCGGGGGAGAGGGTACACAGATACGCAGTATTTT.

The chain recombines TRBV28 with TRBJ2-1; no clear D gene. Trimming stripped 3 bases from V and 7 bases from J, with 7 bases between. CDR3 length: 12 residues. Germline V gene lookup returns CDR1 MDHEN and CDR2 SYDVKM. The CDR3 reads CASSLDLNEQFF. For the CDR3, the DNA is TGTGCCAGCAGTTTGGACCTTAATGAGCAGTTCTTC. Full variable domain (rest looked up from reference TRBV28 and TRBJ2-1): DVKVTQSSRYLVKRTGEKVFLECVQDMDHENMFWYRQDPGLGLRLIYFSYDVKMKEKGDIPEGYSVSREKKERFSLILESASTNQTSMYLCASSLDLNEQFFGPGTRLTVL.

V and J are TRBV27 and TRBJ2-1; maybe TRBD2 (6 bases). The germline V gene has CDR1 MNHEY and CDR2 SMNVEV (reference sequence). There are 17 residues in the CDR3. V shed 5 bases and J shed 4 bases, with 21 bases lying between them. Written as DNA, the CDR3 is TGTGCCAGCAGTAGGACTATGGGAGGACCCCCATACAATGAGCAGTTCTTC. Translating gives CASSRTMGGPPYNEQFF.

A note on this clone: The same CDR3 arises from other DNA sequences in this sample as well. The J gene is TRBJ2-7, the V gene TRBV28; 11 bases are shared with TRBD1. J was trimmed by 3 bases and V by 6 bases; bases with no gene match: 4. The CDR3 is 14 amino acids. CDR1 and CDR2 (germline): MDHEN, SYDVKM. CDR3 region: CASSWGTGGYEQYF. CDR3 in DNA: TGTGCCAGCAGCTGGGGGACAGGGGGCTACGAGCAGTACTTC.

The CDR3 here is CAWSVGQGGYNEQFF. The DNA of the CDR3 is TGTGCCTGGAGTGTAGGACAGGGGGGCTACAATGAGCAGTTCTTC. The rearrangement uses TRBV30 and TRBJ2-1, with 10 bases lining up with TRBD1. The CDR3 covers 15 residues. Germline CDR1 and CDR2: GTSNPN and SVGIG (reference sequence). Trimming removed 0 bases from V and 3 bases from J; junction bases left unmatched: 2.

This sequence joins TRBV5-1 and TRBJ2-3, with 9 bases identical to TRBD1. The germline gives CDR1 SGHRS, CDR2 YFSETQ. With V trimmed by 2 bases and J by 4 bases, 5 bases remained unmatched. This CDR3 has 15 residues. CDR3 sequence reads: CASSFTGGASDTQYF. The DNA for the CDR3 is TGCGCCAGCAGCTTTACAGGGGGCGCATCAGATACGCAGTATTTT.

Comment on this clone: This same CDR3 is encoded by further DNA sequences in the sample. The CDR3 DNA sequence: TGTGCCAGCAGTGAATCCGGGGACTACGAGCAGTACTTC. It encodes CASSESGDYEQYF. The rearrangement joins TRBV25-1 to TRBJ2-7; tentatively, D is TRBD2 (5 bases). Germline V gene data show CDR1 as MGHDK and CDR2 as SYGVNS. The CDR3 is made up of 13 amino acids. V lost 1 base and J lost 3, with 7 bases in between.

This chain connects TRBV11-2 to TRBJ2-5; the D is unclear. CDR1 SGHAT and CDR2 FQNNGV come from the germline V gene. This CDR3 has 17 amino acids. With 6 bases removed from V and 4 bases from J, the gap between germline ends came to 24 bases. The CDR3 DNA reads TGTGCCAGCAGGGGGAAAACGGCCACCCTCAGGAGAGAGACCCAGTACTTC. Translating gives CASRGKTATLRRETQYF. Full variable domain (outside the CDR3, taken from reference TRBV11-2 and TRBJ2-5): EAGVAQSPRYKIIEKRQSVAFWCNPISGHATLYWYQQILGQGPKLLIQFQNNGVVDDSQLPKDRFSAERLKGVDSTLKIQPAKLEDSAVYLCASRGKTATLRRETQYFGPGTRLLVL.

The sample holds one count of this clone. The chain links TRBV28 to TRBJ2-5, with D possibly called TRBD1 or TRBD2 (5 bases each). V was clipped by 1 base and J by 2 bases, with 8 bases between them. Germline CDR1 reads MDHEN; CDR2 reads SYDVKM. The CDR3 has 14 residues. The CDR3 region is CASSLYEGQETQYF. DNA of the CDR3: TGTGCCAGCAGTTTATATGAGGGGCAAGAGACCCAGTACTTC. The full variable domain, completed using reference TRBV28 and TRBJ2-5, is DVKVTQSSRYLVKRTGEKVFLECVQDMDHENMFWYRQDPGLGLRLIYFSYDVKMKEKGDIPEGYSVSREKKERFSLILESASTNQTSMYLCASSLYEGQETQYFGPGTRLLVL.

This CDR3 reads CASSDWLGSNEQFF. The CDR3 DNA reads as TGTGCCAGCAGTGACTGGCTAGGTAGCAATGAGCAGTTCTTC. J is TRBJ2-1 and V is TRBV6-4; no definite D call. Trimming shortened V by 1 base and J by 6 bases, and 10 bases separated the two germline ends. The CDR3 consists of 14 residues. Germline V gene sequence: CDR1 MRHNA, CDR2 SNTAGT.

This clone was seen more than once but under ten times. V gene TRBV6-1 combines with J gene TRBJ1-1; D gene unclear. V shed 7 bases and J shed 2 bases, with 11 bases lying between them. Germline assignment: CDR1 MNHNS and CDR2 SASEGT. The length of the CDR3 is 13 residues. The CDR3 DNA reads as TGTGCCAGCAATTGGTACAGCAACACTGAAGCTTTCTTT. Protein: CASNWYSNTEAFF.

The chain combines TRBV5-5 with TRBJ2-2, with a tentative D call TRBD1 (6 bases). The ends were cut back, 4 bases at V and 3 bases at J, with 10 bases in the middle. Germline loops: CDR1 SGHKS, CDR2 YYEKEE (reference sequence). The CDR3 is made up of 14 amino acids. The CDR3 DNA follows: TGTGCCAGCAGCACTACAGGGTACACCGGGGAGCTGTTTTTT. Translated: CASSTTGYTGELFF.

This chain links TRBV27 with TRBJ2-3, with a weak D call TRBD2 (7 bases). V was cut by 7 bases and J by 4 bases, with 18 bases left in between. This CDR3 contains 15 residues. Looked up from germline, CDR1 is MNHEY and CDR2 is SMNVEV (reference sequence). The CDR3 region is CASTTAGDTSDTQYF. CDR3 in DNA: TGTGCCAGCACCACGGCGGGGGACACCTCAGATACGCAGTATTTT.

This chain links TRBV9 with TRBJ2-1, with D maybe TRBD2 (6 bases). There are 15 residues in the CDR3. Trimming removed 4 bases from V and 10 bases from J, with 21 bases in between. In germline, CDR1 is SGDLS, CDR2 YYNGEE. CDR3 sequence reads: CASSPLAAGPREQFF. Here the CDR3 DNA reads TGTGCCAGCAGCCCCCTTGCGGCGGGGCCTAGGGAGCAGTTCTTC.

This chain uses TRBV7-6 with TRBJ2-3; D possibly corresponds to TRBD2 (6 bases). V lost 1 base to trimming and J lost 2 bases, with 10 bases between them. This CDR3 is built from 15 residues. Germline V gene data show CDR1 as SGHVS and CDR2 as FNYEAQ. The CDR3 region is CASSLGIADTDTQYF. The CDR3 DNA follows: TGTGCCAGCAGCTTAGGCATAGCGGACACAGATACGCAGTATTTT.

This clone was picked up one time. The junction does not match germline at one end; this may be a read error. This chain links TRBV19 with TRBJ1-5; D is unresolved. Germline V gene data show CDR1 as LNHDA and CDR2 as SQIVND (reference sequence). The CDR3 contains 19 residues. The CDR3 region is CASSIGSRYLGDSNQPQHF. DNA of the CDR3: TGTGCCAGTAGCATAGGCTCACGTTACCTAGGAGATAGCAATCAGCCCCAGCATTTT.

V usage is TRBV19 and J usage is TRBJ2-1; D uncertain. CDR1 is LNHDA, CDR2 SQIVND, per germline (reference sequence). Trimming removed 8 bases at V and 3 bases at J, with 8 bases between. The CDR3 spans 12 residues. Here the CDR3 reads CASGRNYNEQFF. CDR3 in DNA: TGTGCCAGTGGACGCAACTACAATGAGCAGTTCTTC.

This chain connects TRBV27 to TRBJ2-7, with 7 positions matching TRBD1. The junction had 4 bases not matched to a gene; V was cut back by 3 bases and J by 2 bases. This CDR3 has 14 amino acids. CDR1 is MNHEY and CDR2 is SMNVEV in the germline V gene (reference sequence). The DNA for the CDR3 is TGTGCCAGCAGTTTGGGACAGAGCACCTACGAGCAGTACTTC. Translation gives CASSLGQSTYEQYF.

The CDR3 is CASRRGQGRVGEKLFF. DNA for the CDR3: TGCGCCAGCAGACGCGGACAGGGAAGAGTGGGAGAAAAACTGTTTTTT. This sequence joins TRBV4-1 and TRBJ1-4, with 8 bases identical to TRBD1. Germline trimming cut 6 bases from V and 8 bases from J; bases unmatched to any gene: 14. The CDR3 contains 16 residues. Germline V gives CDR1 MGHRA, CDR2 YSYEKL.

This clone was counted a single time. The chain carries TRBV6-5 and TRBJ2-7; the D gene is possibly TRBD1 (6 bases). This CDR3 region has 15 residues. V lost 5 bases and J 2 bases, leaving 16 bases between the germline ends. CDR1 MNHEY and CDR2 SVGAGI come from the germline V gene. CDR3 loop: CASSPLQGFTYEQYF. The DNA of the CDR3 is TGTGCCAGCAGTCCGTTACAGGGATTTACCTACGAGCAGTACTTC.

The V and J genes are TRBV9 and TRBJ2-3, with unresolved D. Trimming shortened V by 2 bases and J by 2 bases, and 9 bases separated the two germline ends. The germline V gene encodes CDR1 SGDLS and CDR2 YYNGEE. CDR3 length: 14 amino acids. CDR3: CASSVSEFTDTQYF. CDR3 DNA sequence: TGTGCCAGCAGCGTCTCTGAATTCACAGATACGCAGTATTTT.

The genes are TRBV10-3 and TRBJ1-1; D is possibly TRBD1 (5 bases). The V end lost 3 bases, the J end lost 6 bases, and 14 bases lay between the germline ends. Germline loops: CDR1 ENHRY, CDR2 SYGVKD. The CDR3 consists of 14 residues. The CDR3 coding sequence is TGTGCCATCAGTGATGGGGGGGTATTTCCTGAAGCTTTCTTT. Translating gives CAISDGGVFPEAFF.

V usage is TRBV15 and J usage is TRBJ1-1; 10 bases match TRBD1. Germline V gene sequence: CDR1 LNHNV, CDR2 YYDKDF (reference sequence). Trimming took 2 bases from V and 10 from J; bases not matched to a gene: 10. There are 15 residues in the CDR3. The CDR3 bases are TGTGCCACCAGCAGACCAAGCCGGGACAGGGGTGCAGCTTTCTTT. This codes for CATSRPSRDRGAAFF.

The V gene is TRBV27, the J gene TRBJ2-7, with D unclear. The germline V gene encodes CDR1 MNHEY and CDR2 SMNVEV (reference sequence). V lost 4 bases and J lost 7, with 17 bases in between. The CDR3 length is 14 residues. This CDR3 reads CASSSNSPIWEQYF. For the CDR3, the DNA is TGTGCCAGCAGTTCAAACTCCCCTATCTGGGAGCAGTACTTC.

This clone has more than one count but fewer than ten. The chain couples TRBV4-1 to TRBJ1-3; D gene unclear. Per the germline V gene, CDR1 is MGHRA and CDR2 is YSYEKL. The ends were cut back, 1 base at V and 8 bases at J, with 12 bases in the middle. The CDR3 is 14 amino acids. CDR3 DNA sequence: TGCGCCAGCAGCCAAGTTTTGCGGATGGACACCATATATTTT. Encoded protein: CASSQVLRMDTIYF.

The chain's CDR3 is CASSSRRLSATNEKLFF. The DNA for the CDR3 is TGTGCCAGCTCCTCCCGCCGTCTATCTGCAACTAATGAAAAACTGTTTTTT. J is TRBJ1-4 and V is TRBV18; the D is unclear. Per the germline V gene, CDR1 is KGHSH and CDR2 is LQKENI. This CDR3 contains 17 residues. Trimming removed 6 bases at V and 0 bases at J, with 17 bases between. The variable domain in full, with the rest retrieved from reference TRBV18 and TRBJ1-4, is NAGVMQNPRHLVRRRGQEARLRCSPMKGHSHVYWYRQLPEEGLKFMVYLQKENIIDESGMPKERFSAEFPKEGPSILRIQQVVRGDSAAYFCASSSRRLSATNEKLFFGSGTQLSVL.

CDR3 coding DNA: TGCGCCAGCAGCTTGGGGCCGGGACTAGCGCCGAACACCGGGGAGCTGTTTTTT. This codes for CASSLGPGLAPNTGELFF. This rearrangement joins TRBV4-3 to TRBJ2-2; TRBD2 aligns across 10 bases. This CDR3 spans 18 amino acids. Germline CDR1 LGHNA, CDR2 YSLEER. The J segment lost 0 bases and the V segment lost 5 bases, leaving 9 bases of the junction unmatched.